This T cell receptor beta chain is from a study of CD8 T cell repertoires and HIV-1 epitope variants. Sequenced by immunoSEQ multiplex PCR; TCRdb stores in-frame clones only, minus some. The data contain 5,900 or so clones, roughly two thirds of them seen just once; the ten biggest clones take up around two fifths. Looked up from germline, CDR1 is SGHTA and CDR2 is FQGNSA. Trimming left V 5 bases short and J 1 base short, with 14 bases between. The CDR3 extends over 15 amino acids. Remarks on this clone: Antigen: not known.

The sample comprised cultured CD8+ T cells derived from PBMCs. This clonotype was sampled from a male donor with HIV. V and J are TRBV7-2 and TRBJ1-1; D uncertain. CDR3 loop: CASSPVHPGNTEAFF. CDR3 sequence (DNA): TGTGCCAGCAGCCCCGTTCACCCGGGGAACACTGAAGCTTTCTTT. Drawing the rest from reference TRBV7-2 and TRBJ1-1, the complete variable domain is GAGVSQSPSNKVTEKGKDVELRCDPISGHTALYWYRQSLGQGLEFLIYFQGNSAPDKSGLPSDRFSAERTGGSVSTLTIQRTQQEDSAVYLCASSPVHPGNTEAFFGQGTRLTVV.